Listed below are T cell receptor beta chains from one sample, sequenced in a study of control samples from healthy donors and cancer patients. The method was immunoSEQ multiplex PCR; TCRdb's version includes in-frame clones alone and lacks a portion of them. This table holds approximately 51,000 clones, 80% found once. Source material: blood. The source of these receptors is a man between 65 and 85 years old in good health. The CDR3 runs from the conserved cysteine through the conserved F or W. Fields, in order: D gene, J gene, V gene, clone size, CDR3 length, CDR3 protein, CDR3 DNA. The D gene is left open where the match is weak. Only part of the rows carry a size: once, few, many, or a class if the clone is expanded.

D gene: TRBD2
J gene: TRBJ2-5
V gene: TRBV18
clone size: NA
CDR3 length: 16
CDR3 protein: CASSERLAGGLETQYF
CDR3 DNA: TGTGCCAGCTCAGAGCGACTAGCGGGAGGTCTAGAGACCCAGTACTTC

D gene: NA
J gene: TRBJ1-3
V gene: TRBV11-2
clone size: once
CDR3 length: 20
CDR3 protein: CASSLEPWGTFQNSGNTIYF
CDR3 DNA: TGTGCCAGCAGCTTAGAACCGTGGGGTACTTTTCAGAACTCTGGAAACACCATATATTTT

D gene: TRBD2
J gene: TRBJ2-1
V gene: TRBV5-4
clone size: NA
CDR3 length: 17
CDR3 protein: CASSFGGGGRSYNEQFF
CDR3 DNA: TGTGCCAGCAGCTTCGGGGGCGGGGGGCGGTCCTACAATGAGCAGTTCTTC

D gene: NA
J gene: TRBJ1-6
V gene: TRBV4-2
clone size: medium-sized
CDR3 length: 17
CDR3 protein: CASSQDIQGGWNSPLHF
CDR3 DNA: TGTGCCAGCAGCCAAGACATCCAGGGTGGTTGGAATTCACCCCTCCACTTT

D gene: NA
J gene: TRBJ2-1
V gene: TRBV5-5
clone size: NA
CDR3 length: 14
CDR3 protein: CASSLAGPYNEQFF
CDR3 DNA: TGTGCCAGCAGCTTGGCGGGGCCCTACAATGAGCAGTTCTTC

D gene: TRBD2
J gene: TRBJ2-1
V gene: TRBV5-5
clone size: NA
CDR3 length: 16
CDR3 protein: CASSPASLAGVNEQFF
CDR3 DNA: TGTGCCAGCAGCCCGGCGAGTCTAGCGGGAGTCAATGAGCAGTTCTTC

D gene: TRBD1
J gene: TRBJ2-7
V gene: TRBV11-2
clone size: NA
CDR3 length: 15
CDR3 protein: CASSSPRDRSYEQYF
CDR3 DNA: TGTGCCAGCAGTAGCCCACGGGACAGGTCCTACGAGCAGTACTTC

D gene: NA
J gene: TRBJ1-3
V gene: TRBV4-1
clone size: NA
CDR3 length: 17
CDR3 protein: CASSQDQGSGSGNTIYF
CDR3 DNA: TGCGCCAGCAGCCAAGATCAGGGCAGCGGCTCTGGAAACACCATATATTTT

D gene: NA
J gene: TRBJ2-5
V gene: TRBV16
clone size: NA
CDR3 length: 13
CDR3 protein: CASSYNTKETQYF
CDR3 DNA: TGTGCCAGCAGCTACAATACCAAAGAGACCCAGTACTTC

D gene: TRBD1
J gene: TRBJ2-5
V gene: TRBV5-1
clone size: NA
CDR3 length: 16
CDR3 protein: CASSYQGTGRQETQYF
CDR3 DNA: TGCGCCAGCAGCTACCAAGGGACAGGGAGACAAGAGACCCAGTACTTC

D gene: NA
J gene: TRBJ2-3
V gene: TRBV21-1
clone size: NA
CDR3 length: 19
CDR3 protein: CASSELAGGPTRRADTQYF
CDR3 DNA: TGTGCCAGCAGCGAACTAGCGGGAGGGCCTACAAGGCGCGCAGATACGCAGTATTTT

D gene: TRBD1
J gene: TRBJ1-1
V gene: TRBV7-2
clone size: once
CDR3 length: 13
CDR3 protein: CASSQGANTEAFF
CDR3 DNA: TGTGCCAGCAGCCAGGGGGCGAACACTGAAGCTTTCTTT

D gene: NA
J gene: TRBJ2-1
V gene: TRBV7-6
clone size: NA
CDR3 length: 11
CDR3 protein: CASSRGLKQFF
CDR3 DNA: TGTGCCAGCAGCCGGGGACTTAAGCAGTTCTTC

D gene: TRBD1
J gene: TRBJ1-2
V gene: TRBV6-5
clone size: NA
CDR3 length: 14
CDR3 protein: CASSLGQGFYGYTF
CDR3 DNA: TGTGCCAGCAGTTTGGGACAGGGGTTCTATGGCTACACCTTC

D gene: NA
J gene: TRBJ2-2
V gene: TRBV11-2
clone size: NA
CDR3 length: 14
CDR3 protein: CASSFSGSDGELFF
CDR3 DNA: TGTGCCAGCAGCTTCTCCGGGAGTGACGGGGAGCTGTTTTTT

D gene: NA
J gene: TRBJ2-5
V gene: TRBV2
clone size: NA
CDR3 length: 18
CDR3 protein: CASSEAGMWGTQRETQYF
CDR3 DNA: TGTGCCAGCAGTGAAGCGGGGATGTGGGGTACCCAAAGAGAGACCCAGTACTTC

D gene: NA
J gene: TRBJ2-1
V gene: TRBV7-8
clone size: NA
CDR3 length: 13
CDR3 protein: CASSLDIPNEQFF
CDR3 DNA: TGTGCCAGCAGCTTGGACATCCCCAATGAGCAGTTCTTC

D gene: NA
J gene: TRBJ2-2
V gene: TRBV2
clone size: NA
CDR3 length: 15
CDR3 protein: CASSALGGNTGELFF
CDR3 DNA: TGTGCCAGCAGTGCCCTCGGCGGGAACACCGGGGAGCTGTTTTTT

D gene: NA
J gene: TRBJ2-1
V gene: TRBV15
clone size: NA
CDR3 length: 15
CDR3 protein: CATSRETRNYNEQFF
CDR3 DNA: TGTGCCACCAGCAGGGAGACTAGAAACTACAATGAGCAGTTCTTC

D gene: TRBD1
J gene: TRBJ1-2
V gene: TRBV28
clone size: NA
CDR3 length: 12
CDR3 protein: CASWDRVNGYTF
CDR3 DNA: TGTGCCAGCTGGGACAGGGTGAATGGCTACACCTTC

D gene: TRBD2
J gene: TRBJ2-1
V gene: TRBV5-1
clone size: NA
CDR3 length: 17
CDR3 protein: CASSILSGTSGANEQFF
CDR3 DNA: TGCGCCAGCAGCATTTTATCCGGGACTAGCGGGGCTAATGAGCAGTTCTTC

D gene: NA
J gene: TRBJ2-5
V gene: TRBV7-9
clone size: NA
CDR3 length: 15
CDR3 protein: CASRGGGGTSGTQYF
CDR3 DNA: TGTGCCAGCCGAGGAGGAGGGGGTACGAGCGGGACCCAGTACTTC

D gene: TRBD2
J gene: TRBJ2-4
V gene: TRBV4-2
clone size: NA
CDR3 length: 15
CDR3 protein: CASSQDRLAGNIQYF
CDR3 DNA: TGTGCCAGCAGCCAAGATCGACTAGCGGGGAACATTCAGTACTTC

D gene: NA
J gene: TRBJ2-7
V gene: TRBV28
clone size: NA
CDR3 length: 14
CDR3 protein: CASSPGTTLIEQYF
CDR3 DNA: TGTGCCAGCAGTCCCGGGACGACACTAATCGAGCAGTACTTC

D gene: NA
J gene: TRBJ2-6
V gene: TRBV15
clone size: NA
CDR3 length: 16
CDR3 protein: CATSRARGSGANVLTF
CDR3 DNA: TGTGCCACCAGCAGGGCCAGGGGCTCTGGGGCCAACGTCCTGACTTTC

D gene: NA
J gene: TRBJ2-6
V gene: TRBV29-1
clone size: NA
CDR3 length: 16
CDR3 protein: CSVAGLSSSGANVLTF
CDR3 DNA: TGCAGCGTTGCCGGGCTCTCCAGCTCTGGGGCCAACGTCCTGACTTTC

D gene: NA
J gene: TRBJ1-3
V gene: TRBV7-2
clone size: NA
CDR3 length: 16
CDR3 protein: CASSLRMAGAGNTIYF
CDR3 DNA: TGTGCCAGCAGCTTACGAATGGCCGGGGCTGGAAACACCATATATTTT

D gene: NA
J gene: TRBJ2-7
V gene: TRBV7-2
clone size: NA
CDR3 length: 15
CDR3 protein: CASSLAGRGPYEQYF
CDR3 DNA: TGTGCCAGCAGCTTAGCGGGGAGGGGGCCCTACGAGCAGTACTTC

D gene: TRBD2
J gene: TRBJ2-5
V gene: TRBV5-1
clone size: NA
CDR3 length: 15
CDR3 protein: CASRGEGYSGETQYF
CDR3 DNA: TGCGCCAGCAGAGGGGAGGGATACTCCGGGGAGACCCAGTACTTC

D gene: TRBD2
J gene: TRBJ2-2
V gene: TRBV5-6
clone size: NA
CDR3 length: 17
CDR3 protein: CASSVSLLAGAGGELFF
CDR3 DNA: TGTGCCAGCAGCGTTTCACTATTAGCGGGAGCGGGCGGGGAGCTGTTTTTT

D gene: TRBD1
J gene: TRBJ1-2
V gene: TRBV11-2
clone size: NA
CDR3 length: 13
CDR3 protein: CASSPGGFYGYTF
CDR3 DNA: TGTGCCAGCAGCCCAGGGGGATTCTATGGCTACACCTTC

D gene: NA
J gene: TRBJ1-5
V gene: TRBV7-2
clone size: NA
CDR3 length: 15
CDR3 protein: CASSPTPGLNQPQHF
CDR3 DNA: TGTGCCAGCAGCCCGACCCCAGGGCTCAATCAGCCCCAGCATTTT

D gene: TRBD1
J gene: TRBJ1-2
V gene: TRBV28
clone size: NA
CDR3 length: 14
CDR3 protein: CASSLFGQVYGYTF
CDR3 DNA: TGTGCCAGCAGTTTGTTCGGACAGGTCTATGGCTACACCTTC

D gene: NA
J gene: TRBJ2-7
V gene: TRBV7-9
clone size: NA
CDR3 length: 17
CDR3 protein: CASSLDDPTASSYEQYF
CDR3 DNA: TGTGCCAGCAGCTTAGACGACCCGACAGCAAGCTCCTACGAGCAGTACTTC

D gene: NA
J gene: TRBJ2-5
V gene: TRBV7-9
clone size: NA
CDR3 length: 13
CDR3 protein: CASSQTWKETQYF
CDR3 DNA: TGTGCCAGCAGCCAAACATGGAAAGAGACCCAGTACTTC

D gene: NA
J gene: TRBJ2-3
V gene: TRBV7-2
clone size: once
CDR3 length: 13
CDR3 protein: CASSLGFQDTQYF
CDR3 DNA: TGTGCCAGCAGCCTCGGGTTTCAAGATACGCAGTATTTT

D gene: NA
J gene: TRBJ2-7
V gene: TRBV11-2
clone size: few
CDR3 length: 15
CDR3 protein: CASRSRVPNSYEQYF
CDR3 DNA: TGTGCCAGCAGGTCCAGGGTCCCCAACTCCTACGAGCAGTACTTC

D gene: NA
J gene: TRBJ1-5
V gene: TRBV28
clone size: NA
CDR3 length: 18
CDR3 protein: CASEDHLSGEVGNQPQHF
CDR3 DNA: TGTGCCAGCGAAGATCACCTCTCAGGGGAGGTGGGCAATCAGCCCCAGCATTTT

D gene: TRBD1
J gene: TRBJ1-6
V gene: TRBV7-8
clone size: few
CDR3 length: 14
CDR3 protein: CASSFGTGDSPLHF
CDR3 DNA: TGTGCCAGCAGCTTCGGGACAGGGGACTCACCCCTCCACTTT

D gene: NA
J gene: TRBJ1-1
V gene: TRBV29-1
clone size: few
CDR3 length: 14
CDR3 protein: CSVVLPPANTEAFF
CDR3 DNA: TGCAGCGTTGTACTGCCCCCAGCGAACACTGAAGCTTTCTTT

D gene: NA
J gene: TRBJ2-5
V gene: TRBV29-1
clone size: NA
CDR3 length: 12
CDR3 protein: CSVQATQETQYF
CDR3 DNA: TGCAGCGTTCAAGCTACCCAAGAGACCCAGTACTTC

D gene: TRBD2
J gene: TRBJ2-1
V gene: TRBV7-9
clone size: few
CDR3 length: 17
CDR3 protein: CASSSLRGLAGVNEQFF
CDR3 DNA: TGTGCCAGCAGCTCCCTAAGGGGACTAGCGGGGGTCAATGAGCAGTTCTTC

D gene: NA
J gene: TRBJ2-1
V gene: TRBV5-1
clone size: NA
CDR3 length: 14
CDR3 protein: CASSLSPAGDEQFF
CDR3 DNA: TGCGCCAGCAGCTTGTCCCCTGCGGGCGATGAGCAGTTCTTC

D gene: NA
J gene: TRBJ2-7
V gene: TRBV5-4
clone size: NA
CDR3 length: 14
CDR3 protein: CASRPAGFSYEQYF
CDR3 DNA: TGTGCCAGCAGACCGGCAGGGTTCTCCTACGAGCAGTACTTC

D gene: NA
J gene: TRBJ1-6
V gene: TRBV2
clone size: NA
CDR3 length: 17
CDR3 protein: CASSVEGVGGYNSPLHF
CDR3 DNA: TGTGCCAGCAGTGTTGAAGGGGTAGGGGGTTATAATTCACCCCTCCACTTT

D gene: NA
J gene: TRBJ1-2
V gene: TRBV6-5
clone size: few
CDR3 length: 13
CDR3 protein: CASSYSNLDGYTF
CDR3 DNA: TGTGCCAGCAGTTACTCGAACCTCGATGGCTACACCTTC

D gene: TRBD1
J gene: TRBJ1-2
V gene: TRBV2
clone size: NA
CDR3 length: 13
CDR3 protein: CASSPGQSYGYTF
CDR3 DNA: TGTGCCAGCAGCCCGGGACAGTCCTATGGCTACACCTTC

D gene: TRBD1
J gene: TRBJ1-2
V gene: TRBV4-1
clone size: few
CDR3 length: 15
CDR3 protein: CASSLQGGFNYGYTF
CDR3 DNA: TGCGCCAGCAGCCTCCAGGGGGGTTTCAACTATGGCTACACCTTC

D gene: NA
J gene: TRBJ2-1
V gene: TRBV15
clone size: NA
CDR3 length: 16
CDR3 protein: CATSRQLAQVHNEQFF
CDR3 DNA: TGTGCCACCAGCAGACAACTAGCTCAGGTCCACAATGAGCAGTTCTTC

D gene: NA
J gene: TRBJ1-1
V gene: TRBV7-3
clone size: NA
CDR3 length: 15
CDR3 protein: CASSLAGGGNTEAFF
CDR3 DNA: TGTGCCAGCAGCTTAGCTGGAGGTGGGAACACTGAAGCTTTCTTT

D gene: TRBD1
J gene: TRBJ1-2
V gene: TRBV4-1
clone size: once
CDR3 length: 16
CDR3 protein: CASSQGQGGVGYGYTF
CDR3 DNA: TGCGCCAGCAGCCAGGGACAGGGAGGGGTAGGATATGGCTACACCTTC

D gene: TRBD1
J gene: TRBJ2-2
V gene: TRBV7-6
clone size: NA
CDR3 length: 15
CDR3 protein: CASSQTGGSTGELFF
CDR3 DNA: TGTGCCAGCAGCCAGACAGGGGGCAGCACCGGGGAGCTGTTTTTT

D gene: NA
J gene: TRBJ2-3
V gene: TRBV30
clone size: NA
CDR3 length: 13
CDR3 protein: CAWSVRRADTQYF
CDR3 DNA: TGTGCCTGGAGTGTACGACGGGCAGATACGCAGTATTTT

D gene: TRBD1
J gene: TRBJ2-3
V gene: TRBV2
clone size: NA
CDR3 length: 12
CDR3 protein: CASRQGADTQYF
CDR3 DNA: TGTGCCAGCAGACAGGGGGCAGATACGCAGTATTTT

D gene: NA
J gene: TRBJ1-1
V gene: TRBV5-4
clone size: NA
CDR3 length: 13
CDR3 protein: CASSSRAGSEAFF
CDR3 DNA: TGTGCCAGCAGCTCCCGCGCGGGGTCCGAAGCTTTCTTT

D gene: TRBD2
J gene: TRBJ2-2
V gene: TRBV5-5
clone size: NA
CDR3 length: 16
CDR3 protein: CASSPRLAGGTGELFF
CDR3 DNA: TGTGCCAGCAGCCCCCGACTAGCGGGAGGCACCGGGGAGCTGTTTTTT

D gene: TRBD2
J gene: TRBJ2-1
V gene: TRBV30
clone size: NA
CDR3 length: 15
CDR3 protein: CAWSVGSGRGNEQFF
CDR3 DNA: TGTGCCTGGAGTGTAGGTAGCGGGAGGGGCAATGAGCAGTTCTTC